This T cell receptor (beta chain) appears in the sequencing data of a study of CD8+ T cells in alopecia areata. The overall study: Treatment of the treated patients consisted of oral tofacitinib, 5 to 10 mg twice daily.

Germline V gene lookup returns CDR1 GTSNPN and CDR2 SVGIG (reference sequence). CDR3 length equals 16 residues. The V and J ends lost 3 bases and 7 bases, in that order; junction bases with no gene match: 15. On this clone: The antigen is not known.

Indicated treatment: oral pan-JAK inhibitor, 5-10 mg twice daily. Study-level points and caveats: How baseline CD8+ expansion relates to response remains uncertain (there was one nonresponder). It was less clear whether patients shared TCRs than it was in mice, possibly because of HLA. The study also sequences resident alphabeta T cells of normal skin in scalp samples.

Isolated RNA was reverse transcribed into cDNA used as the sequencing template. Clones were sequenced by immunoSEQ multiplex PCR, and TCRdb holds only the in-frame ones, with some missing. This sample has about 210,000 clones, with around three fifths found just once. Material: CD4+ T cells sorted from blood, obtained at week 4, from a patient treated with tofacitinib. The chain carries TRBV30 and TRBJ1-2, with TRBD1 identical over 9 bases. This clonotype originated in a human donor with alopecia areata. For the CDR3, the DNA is TGTGCCTGGAGCGCTTTATTGGGACAGGGTCCCTCTGGCTACACCTTC. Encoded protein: CAWSALLGQGPSGYTF.